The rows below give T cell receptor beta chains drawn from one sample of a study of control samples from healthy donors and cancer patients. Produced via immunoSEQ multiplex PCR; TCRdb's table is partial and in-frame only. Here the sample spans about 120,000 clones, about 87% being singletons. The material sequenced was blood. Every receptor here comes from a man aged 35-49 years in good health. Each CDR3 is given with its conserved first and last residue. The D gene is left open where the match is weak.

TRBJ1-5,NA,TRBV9,TGTGCCAGCAGCGTAGTCCCCGAGGGGCAGCCCCAGCATTTT,CASSVVPEGQPQHF
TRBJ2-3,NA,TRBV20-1,TGCAGTGCTCGAAGGGATACGCAGTATTTT,CSARRDTQYF
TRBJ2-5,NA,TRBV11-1,TGTGCCAGCAGCTTAGTAGGGTCAACCCAAGAGACCCAGTACTTC,CASSLVGSTQETQYF
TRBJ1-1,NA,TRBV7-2,TGTGCCAGCAGCTTAGTAGGGCAGGGAAGGGGTGAAGCTTTCTTT,CASSLVGQGRGEAFF
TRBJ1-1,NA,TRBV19,TGTGCCACCGCCCGGGCTTCGAACACTGAAGCTTTCTTT,CATARASNTEAFF
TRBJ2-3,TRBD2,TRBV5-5,TGTGCCAGCAGCTTGTACTGGACTAGCGGGGGCACAGATACGCAGTATTTT,CASSLYWTSGGTDTQYF
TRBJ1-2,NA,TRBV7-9,TGTGCCAGCAGCTTAATCGCGGACACACGAAACTATGGCTACACCTTC,CASSLIADTRNYGYTF
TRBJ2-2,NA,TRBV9,TGTGCCAGCAGTCCTCTAGCGAACGGGGAGCTGTTTTTT,CASSPLANGELFF
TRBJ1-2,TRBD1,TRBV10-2,TGCGCCAGCAGGGGGACAGCCGAAAACTATGGCTACACCTTC,CASRGTAENYGYTF
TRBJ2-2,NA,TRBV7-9,TGTGCCAGCAGCTTAACCAGGGGATACACCGGGGAGCTGTTTTTT,CASSLTRGYTGELFF
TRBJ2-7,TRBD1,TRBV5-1,TGCGCCAGCAGCAAATACCTCCGGGACAGGGGTTCCGAGCAGTACTTC,CASSKYLRDRGSEQYF
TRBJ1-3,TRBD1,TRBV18,TGTGCCAGCTCACCACCGGGACAGCCTGGAAACACCATATATTTT,CASSPPGQPGNTIYF
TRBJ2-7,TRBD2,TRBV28,TGTGCCAGTAAACCCGGGACTAGCGTCTACGAGCAGTACTTC,CASKPGTSVYEQYF
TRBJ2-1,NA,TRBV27,TGTGCCAGCAGTTTAATTGGGGGGTCCTACAATGAGCAGTTCTTC,CASSLIGGSYNEQFF
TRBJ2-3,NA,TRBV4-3,TGCGCCAGCAGCCAAGTGGCACTCACAGATACGCAGTATTTT,CASSQVALTDTQYF
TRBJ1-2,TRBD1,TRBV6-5,TGTGCCAGCAGGGTCCGGGACAGGGGGGTCTATGGCTACACCTTC,CASRVRDRGVYGYTF
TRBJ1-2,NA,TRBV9,TGTGCCAGCAGCCGTGACGGCCTCTATGGCTACACCTTC,CASSRDGLYGYTF